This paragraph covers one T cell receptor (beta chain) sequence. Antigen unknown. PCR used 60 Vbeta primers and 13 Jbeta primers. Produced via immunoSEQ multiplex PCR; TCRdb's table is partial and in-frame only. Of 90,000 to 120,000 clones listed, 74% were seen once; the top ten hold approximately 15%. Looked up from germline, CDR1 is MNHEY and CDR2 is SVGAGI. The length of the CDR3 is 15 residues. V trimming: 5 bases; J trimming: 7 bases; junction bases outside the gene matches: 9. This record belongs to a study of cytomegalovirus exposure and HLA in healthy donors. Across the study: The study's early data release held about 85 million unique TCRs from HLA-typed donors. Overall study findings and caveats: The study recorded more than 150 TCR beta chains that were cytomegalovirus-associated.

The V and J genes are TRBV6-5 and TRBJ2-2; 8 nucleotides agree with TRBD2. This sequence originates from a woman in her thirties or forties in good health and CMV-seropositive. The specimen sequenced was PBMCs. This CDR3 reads CASSNFGGEVGELFF. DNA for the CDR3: TGTGCCAGCAGTAACTTCGGGGGGGAGGTCGGGGAGCTGTTTTTT.